A single sample gave rise to the 23 T cell receptor beta chains below, sequenced in a study of blood T cell repertoires in COVID-19 (dated by TCRdb to the early 2020s). The library was obtained by the immunoSEQ multiplex PCR assay. TCRdb holds this immuneACCESS table with in-frame rearrangements only. Some clones are missing; in checked studies, unresolved V genes explain under half, and the rest has no known cause. This sample holds over 120,000 clones; 80% to 90% were observed only once. The ten largest clones add up to over 0.8% of the sample. Material for sequencing was peripheral blood. The receptors come from a woman aged 45-65 years with acute or convalescent COVID-19.

This chain links TRBV27 with TRBJ1-2; TRBD1 agrees at 10 bases. Trimming cost V 4 bases and J 5 bases; bases outside gene matches: 7. The CDR3 totals 15 residues. Germline CDR1 MNHEY, CDR2 SMNVEV (reference sequence). The CDR3 DNA is TGTGCCAGCAGTTCCCGACAGGGGGCGGGATATGGCTACACCTTC. It specifies CASSSRQGAGYGYTF.

This chain links TRBV7-3 with TRBJ2-1; TRBD1 might be the D (6 bases). Germline assignment: CDR1 SGHTA and CDR2 FQGTGA. Trimming removed 5 bases at V and 9 bases at J, with 20 bases between. This CDR3 comprises 15 residues. The CDR3 nucleotides are TGTGCCAGCAGCCTCGGCCCGTACAGGGAAGGTGAGCAGTTCTTC. Its translation is CASSLGPYREGEQFF.

The chain joins TRBV7-3 to TRBJ1-5; tentative D call: TRBD1 (5 bases). Germline CDR1 is SGHTA and CDR2 is FQGTGA. V lost 5 bases and J 4 bases, leaving 9 bases between the germline ends. There are 13 residues in the CDR3. The CDR3 sequence is CASSAQVNQPQHF. CDR3 nucleotides: TGTGCCAGCAGCGCACAGGTTAATCAGCCCCAGCATTTT.

The chain is built from TRBV30 and TRBJ2-7; 10 bases agree with TRBD1. The germline gives CDR1 GTSNPN, CDR2 SVGIG (reference sequence). There are 13 residues in the CDR3. The J segment lost 3 bases and the V segment lost 6 bases, leaving 5 bases of the junction unmatched. The CDR3 loop reads CACLTGGYYEQYF. The CDR3 bases are TGTGCCTGTTTGACAGGGGGCTACTACGAGCAGTACTTC.

This clone turned up a few times. The rearrangement uses TRBV27 and TRBJ2-7, with 9 positions matching TRBD2. This CDR3 spans 13 amino acids. Germline V gives CDR1 MNHEY, CDR2 SMNVEV (reference sequence). The V gene end was trimmed by 6 bases and the J gene end by 5 bases; junction bases not matched to a gene: 5. DNA of the CDR3: TGTGCCAGCAGGGCTAGCGGGACCCACGAGCAGTACTTC. Its translation is CASRASGTHEQYF.

A single count supports this clone. The chain joins TRBV6-1 to TRBJ1-1; 8 bases are a match to TRBD1. The germline CDR1 and CDR2 sequences are MNHNS and SASEGT. The CDR3 consists of 17 residues. Germline trimming cut 4 bases from V and 0 bases from J; bases unmatched to any gene: 10. The CDR3 DNA reads TGTGCCAGCAGTGCATTCGGACAGGGAGTCATGAACACTGAAGCTTTCTTT. Translation: CASSAFGQGVMNTEAFF.

The CDR3 region is CAWAGQLNTGELFF. CDR3 bases: TGTGCCTGGGCGGGACAGCTCAACACCGGGGAGCTGTTTTTT. The rearrangement joins TRBV30 to TRBJ2-2; possible D gene TRBD1, 7 bases. The V end was cut by 5 bases, the J end by 2 bases, with 12 bases between. The CDR3 contains 14 residues. Germline V gene data show CDR1 as GTSNPN and CDR2 as SVGIG (reference sequence). The complete variable domain, with remaining parts taken from reference TRBV30 and TRBJ2-2, reads SQTIHQWPATLVQPVGSPLSLECTVEGTSNPNLYWYRQAAGRGLQLLFYSVGIGQISSEVPQNLSASRPQDRQFILSSKKLLLSDSGFYLCAWAGQLNTGELFFGEGSRLTVL.

The chain recombines TRBV19 with TRBJ1-1; 7 bases line up with TRBD1. Germline CDR1 LNHDA, CDR2 SQIVND (reference sequence). CDR3 size: 12 residues. J gave up 1 base and V 8 bases, and 1 base lay outside the gene matches. The DNA of the CDR3 is TGTGCCAGTTACAGGGGGAACACTGAAGCTTTCTTT. Protein product: CASYRGNTEAFF.

The V and J genes are TRBV11-3 and TRBJ1-3; the D is unclear. The CDR3 extends over 13 amino acids. Germline CDR1 SGHNT, CDR2 YENEEA. Trimming left V 6 bases short and J 1 base short, with 7 bases between. DNA for the CDR3: TGTGCCAGCAGTTCCGGGTCTGGAAACACCATATATTTT. This encodes CASSSGSGNTIYF.

In nucleotides, the CDR3 is TGTGCCAGTAGAGGAGGACGGGAGGGTGCCGGGGAGCTGTTTTTT. This encodes CASRGGREGAGELFF. The gene calls are TRBV19 and TRBJ2-2; TRBD2 aligns across 8 bases. Losses at the gene ends were 6 bases for V and 6 bases for J; bases not matched to a gene: 9. CDR1 is LNHDA, CDR2 SQIVND, per germline (reference sequence). CDR3 size: 15 residues.

The chain joins TRBV10-3 to TRBJ2-1; 12 bases are shared with TRBD1. This CDR3 has 16 residues. The V gene end was trimmed by 4 bases and the J gene end by 9 bases; junction bases not matched to a gene: 10. CDR1 and CDR2 from the germline V gene are ENHRY and SYGVKD. The CDR3 is CAISAGTGGEIGEQFF. In DNA form, the CDR3 reads TGTGCCATCAGTGCCGGGACAGGGGGCGAAATTGGTGAGCAGTTCTTC.

The sample holds a few counts of this clone. V gene TRBV5-1 combines with J gene TRBJ2-1, with TRBD2 matching 9 bases. V lost 0 bases, J lost 5 bases, and 3 bases stayed unmatched. This CDR3 is built from 15 residues. From germline, CDR1 is SGHRS and CDR2 YFSETQ. In DNA, the CDR3 is TGCGCCAGCAGCTTGGATCCTAGCGGGGACAATGAGCAGTTCTTC. This translates into CASSLDPSGDNEQFF.

The chain links TRBV30 to TRBJ1-6; D is unresolved. Germline CDR1 reads GTSNPN; CDR2 reads SVGIG (reference sequence). The V end was cut by 4 bases, the J end by 10 bases, with 11 bases between. The CDR3 sequence is 12 residues long. The CDR3 DNA is TGTGCCTGGACTTCCTCGGGGTCACCCCTCCACTTT. Amino acid sequence: CAWTSSGSPLHF.

The chain is built from TRBV25-1 and TRBJ1-4, with D possibly TRBD1 on 6 matching bases. With 3 bases removed from V and 4 bases from J, the gap between germline ends came to 15 bases. Germline V lookup: CDR1 MGHDK, CDR2 SYGVNS. The CDR3 loop spans 16 amino acids. The CDR3 loop reads CASSDRHRALNEKLFF. The CDR3, as DNA: TGTGCCAGCAGTGACCGACACAGGGCCCTTAATGAAAAACTGTTTTTT.

This chain connects TRBV5-8 to TRBJ1-1, with D possibly matching TRBD1 (5 bases). V dropped 4 bases and J dropped 3 bases, with 13 bases sitting between them. The CDR3 consists of 14 residues. Germline V gene lookup returns CDR1 SGHTS and CDR2 YDEGEE. In nucleotides, the CDR3 is TGTGCCAGCAGCCTAGGGGTCGGAGACACTGAAGCTTTCTTT. It codes for CASSLGVGDTEAFF.

The V call is TRBV19, the J call TRBJ1-5; D is unresolved. V lost 1 base and J lost 5, with 6 bases in between. Germline V gives CDR1 LNHDA, CDR2 SQIVND (reference sequence). The CDR3 length is 13 residues. CDR3 protein: CASSIGRDQPQHF. The DNA of the CDR3 is TGTGCCAGTAGTATAGGCCGAGATCAGCCCCAGCATTTT.

The chain uses TRBV19 and TRBJ2-2; TRBD2 matches at 7 bases. V dropped 7 bases and J dropped 3; count of bases not matched to a gene: 8. The germline gives CDR1 LNHDA, CDR2 SQIVND (reference sequence). The CDR3 runs to 15 residues. The CDR3 coding sequence is TGTGCCAGTACCCAGGTGGGAGGGGACACCGGGGAGCTGTTTTTT. This translates into CASTQVGGDTGELFF.

Of note for this clone: Other DNA sequences in the sample encode the same CDR3. The genes are TRBV19 and TRBJ1-1; 7 nucleotides agree with TRBD1. Germline trimming cut 5 bases from V and 0 bases from J; bases unmatched to any gene: 3. This CDR3 contains 14 residues. Per germline, CDR1 LNHDA and CDR2 SQIVND (reference sequence). This CDR3 is CASSLQGLNTEAFF. The CDR3 coding sequence is TGTGCCAGTAGTTTACAGGGGTTGAACACTGAAGCTTTCTTT.

The chain links TRBV20-1 to TRBJ2-2; D remains unclear. Trimming pared 8 bases from V and 6 bases from J, leaving 10 bases between. Germline V gene sequence: CDR1 DFQATT, CDR2 SNEGSKA (reference sequence). The CDR3 runs 11 residues. The CDR3 loop reads CSTANPGELFF. In DNA form, the CDR3 reads TGCAGTACCGCTAACCCCGGGGAGCTGTTTTTT.

The rearrangement uses TRBV25-1 and TRBJ2-1; D is ambiguous. V lost 2 bases to trimming and J lost 3 bases, with 14 bases between them. The CDR3 has 16 amino acids. CDR1 MGHDK and CDR2 SYGVNS come from the germline V gene. Written as DNA, the CDR3 is TGTGCCAGCAGTGAAAGAGACACAAAAGGCTACAATGAGCAGTTCTTC. Translating it yields CASSERDTKGYNEQFF.

The chain recombines TRBV14 with TRBJ1-2; TRBD1 agrees at 8 bases. V dropped 0 bases and J dropped 2; count of bases not matched to a gene: 11. The CDR3 is made up of 18 amino acids. Germline values: CDR1 SGHDN, CDR2 FVKESK. The CDR3 sequence: CASSQDKSGQGNNYGYTF. Written as DNA, the CDR3 is TGTGCCAGCAGCCAAGATAAGAGCGGACAGGGAAACAACTATGGCTACACCTTC.

V gene TRBV7-9 combines with J gene TRBJ1-3; the D gene is possibly TRBD1 (6 bases). The CDR3 extends over 16 amino acids. Per germline, CDR1 SEHNR and CDR2 FQNEAQ (reference sequence). The V end lost 5 bases, the J end lost 0 bases, and 14 bases lay between the germline ends. The chain's CDR3 is CASSTTGLRSGNTIYF. The CDR3 DNA is TGTGCCAGCAGCACCACAGGGTTGCGCTCTGGAAACACCATATATTTT.

The rearrangement links TRBV5-1 to TRBJ1-2; D is ambiguous. Germline V gene data show CDR1 as SGHRS and CDR2 as YFSETQ. Trimming cost V 4 bases and J 0 bases, with 10 bases left between them. The CDR3 is 14 residues long. CDR3 sequence (DNA): TGCGCCAGCAGCCTGAGGCTAGCTAACTATGGCTACACCTTC. As protein: CASSLRLANYGYTF.